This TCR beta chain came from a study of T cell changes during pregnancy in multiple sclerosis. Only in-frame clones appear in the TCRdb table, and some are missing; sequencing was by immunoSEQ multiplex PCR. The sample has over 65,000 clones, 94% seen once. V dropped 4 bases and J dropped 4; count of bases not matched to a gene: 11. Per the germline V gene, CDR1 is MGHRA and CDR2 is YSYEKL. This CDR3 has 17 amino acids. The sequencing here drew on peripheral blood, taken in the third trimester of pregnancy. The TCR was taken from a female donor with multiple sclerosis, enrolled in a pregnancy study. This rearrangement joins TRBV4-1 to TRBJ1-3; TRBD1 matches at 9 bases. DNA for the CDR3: TGCGCCAGCAGCCGAACCCTCCATGGACAGGGGGGAAACACCATATATTTT. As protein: CASSRTLHGQGGNTIYF.